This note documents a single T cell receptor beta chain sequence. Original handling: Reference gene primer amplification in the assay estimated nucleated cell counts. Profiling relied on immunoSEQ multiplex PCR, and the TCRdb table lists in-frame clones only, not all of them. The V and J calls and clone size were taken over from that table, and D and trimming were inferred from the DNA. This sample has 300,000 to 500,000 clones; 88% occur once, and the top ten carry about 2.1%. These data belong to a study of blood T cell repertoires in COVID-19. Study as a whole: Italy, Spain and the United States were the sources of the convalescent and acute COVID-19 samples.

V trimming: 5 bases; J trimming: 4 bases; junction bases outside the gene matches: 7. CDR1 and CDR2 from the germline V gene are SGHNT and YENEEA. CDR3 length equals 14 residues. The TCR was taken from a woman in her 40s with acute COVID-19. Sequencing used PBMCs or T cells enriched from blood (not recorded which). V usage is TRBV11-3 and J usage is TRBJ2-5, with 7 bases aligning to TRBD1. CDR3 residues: CASSPTPGGETQYF. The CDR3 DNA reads TGTGCCAGCAGCCCCACCCCAGGGGGAGAGACCCAGTACTTC.